The 2 T cell receptor beta chains in this list originate from one sample, sequenced in a study of T cell repertoires in cytomegalovirus infection. TCRdb re-derived calls from the reads in MiXCR, one entry per CDR3 protein. The sample records under 150,000 distinct CDR3 sequences, roughly 9% being singletons. The sequenced sample consisted of PBMCs. These receptors originate from a human donor in good health (CMV status not recorded). Some clones in this sample may be carry-over from other donors' samples.

This clonotype was seen at least ten times. The chain links TRBV7-3 to TRBJ2-3, with D possibly matching TRBD2 (7 bases). This CDR3 is built from 14 residues. The ends were cut back, 3 bases at V and 2 bases at J, with 9 bases in the middle. The germline V gene encodes CDR1 SGHTA and CDR2 FQGTGA. This CDR3 reads CASSFGGPTDTQYF. CDR3 coding DNA: TGTGCCAGCAGCTTCGGGGGGCCCACAGATACGCAGTATTTT.

A few counts support this clonotype. The chain recombines TRBV18 with TRBJ2-7, with 8 positions matching TRBD1. There are 15 residues in the CDR3. V lost 1 base to trimming and J lost 4 bases; unmatched junction nucleotides: 6. The germline gives CDR1 KGHSH, CDR2 LQKENI. CDR3 residues: CASSPLTGDKYEQYF. The CDR3 DNA is TGTGCCAGCTCACCACTGACAGGGGATAAATACGAGCAGTACTTC.